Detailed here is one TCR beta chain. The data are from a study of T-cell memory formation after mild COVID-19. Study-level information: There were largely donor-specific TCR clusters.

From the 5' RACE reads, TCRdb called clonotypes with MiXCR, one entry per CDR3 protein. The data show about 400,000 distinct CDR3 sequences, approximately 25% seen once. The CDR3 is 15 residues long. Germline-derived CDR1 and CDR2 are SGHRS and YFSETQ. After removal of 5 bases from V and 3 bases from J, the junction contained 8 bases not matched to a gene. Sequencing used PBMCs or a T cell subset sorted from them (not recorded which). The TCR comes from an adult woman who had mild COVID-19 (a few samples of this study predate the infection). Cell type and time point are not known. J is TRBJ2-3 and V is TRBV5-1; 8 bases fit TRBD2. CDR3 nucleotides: TGCGCCAGCAGAACCGGGACTAGTCGAACAGATACGCAGTATTTT. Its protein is CASRTGTSRTDTQYF.